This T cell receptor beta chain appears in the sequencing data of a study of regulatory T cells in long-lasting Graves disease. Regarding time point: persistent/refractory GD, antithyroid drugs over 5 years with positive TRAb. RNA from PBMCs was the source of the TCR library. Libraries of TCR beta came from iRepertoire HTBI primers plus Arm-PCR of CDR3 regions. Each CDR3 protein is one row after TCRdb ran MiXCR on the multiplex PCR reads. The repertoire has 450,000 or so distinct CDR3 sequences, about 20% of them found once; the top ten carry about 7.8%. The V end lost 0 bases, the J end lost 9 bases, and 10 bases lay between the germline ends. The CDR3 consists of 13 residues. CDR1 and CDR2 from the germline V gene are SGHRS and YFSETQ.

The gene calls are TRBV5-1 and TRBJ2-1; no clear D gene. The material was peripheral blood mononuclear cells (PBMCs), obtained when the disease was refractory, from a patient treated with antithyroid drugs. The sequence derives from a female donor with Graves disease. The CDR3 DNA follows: TGCGCCAGCAGCTTGGGACTGGGTACTGAGCAGTTCTTC. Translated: CASSLGLGTEQFF.